The sequence of this T cell receptor (beta chain) was determined in a study of T cells after posttransplantation cyclophosphamide. A marrow graft followed busulfan-fludarabine conditioning, with cyclophosphamide on days +3 and +4. General observations from the study: Blood and skin or GI T cell repertoires showed limited TRB overlap. Recipient CMV seropositivity and CMV reactivation strongly tracked TRB clonality. Later blood repertoires were often dominated by clones from the donor CD8+ memory compartment.

This clone was found a few times. Its antigen is currently unknown. The protocol was immunoSEQ multiplex PCR, while the TCRdb copy is restricted to in-frame clones and leaves out a portion. Among about 6,700 clones listed, roughly 80% were seen once. The CDR3 is 16 residues long. Unmatched junction bases numbered 10, after V lost 8 bases and J lost 7 bases. CDR1 and CDR2 from the germline V gene are MDHEN and SYDVKM. This clonotype originated in a female patient aged 50-59 years who received an allogeneic stem cell transplant from a related donor, was CMV-positive, and had no GVHD. Some T cells may originate from the graft donor. The sequenced sample was PBMCs, obtained after allogeneic stem cell transplant with posttransplant cyclophosphamide. The rearrangement uses TRBV28 and TRBJ2-1; 14 bases are shared with TRBD2. CDR3 nucleotides: TGTGCCAGCCCCCCCGCCGGGACTAGCGGGAGTAATGAGCAGTTCTTC. It translates to CASPPAGTSGSNEQFF.